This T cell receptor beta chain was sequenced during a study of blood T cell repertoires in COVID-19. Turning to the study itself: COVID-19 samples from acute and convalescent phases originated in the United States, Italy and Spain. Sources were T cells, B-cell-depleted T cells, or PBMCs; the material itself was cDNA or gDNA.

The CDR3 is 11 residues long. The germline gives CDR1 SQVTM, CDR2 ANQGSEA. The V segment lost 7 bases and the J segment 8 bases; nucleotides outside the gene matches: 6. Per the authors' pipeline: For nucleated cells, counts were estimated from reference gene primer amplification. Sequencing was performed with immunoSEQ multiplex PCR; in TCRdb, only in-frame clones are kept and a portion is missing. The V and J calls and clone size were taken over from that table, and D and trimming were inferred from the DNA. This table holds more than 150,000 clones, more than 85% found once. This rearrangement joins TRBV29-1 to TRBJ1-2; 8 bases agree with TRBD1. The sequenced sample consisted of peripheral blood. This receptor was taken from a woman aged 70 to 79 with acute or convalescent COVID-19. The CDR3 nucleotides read TGCAGCGCAGGACAGGGAAACGGCTACACCTTC. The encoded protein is CSAGQGNGYTF. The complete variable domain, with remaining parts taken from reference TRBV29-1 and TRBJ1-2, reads SAVISQKPSRDICQRGTSLTIQCQVDSQVTMMFWYRQQPGQSLTLIATANQGSEATYESGFVIDKFPISRPNLTFSTLTVSNMSPEDSSIYLCSAGQGNGYTFGSGTRLTVV.